The 4 T cell receptor beta chains below come from one sample, sequenced in a study of CD8+ T cells in alopecia areata. RNA was extracted and reverse transcribed into cDNA as the sequencing template. Data came from immunoSEQ multiplex PCR; TCRdb stores just in-frame clones and leaves some out. The table has under 350,000 clones, about three fifths seen once. Treatment denoted: oral pan-JAK inhibitor, 5-10 mg twice daily. The sequenced sample was CD4+ T cells sorted from blood, obtained at week 24, from a patient treated with tofacitinib. The receptors come from a human donor with alopecia areata.

This clone was observed a few times. Other DNA variants within this sample encode the same CDR3. This chain uses TRBV28 with TRBJ1-5; D gene unclear. Looked up from germline, CDR1 is MDHEN and CDR2 is SYDVKM. Between the trimmed V and J ends, which lost 6 bases and 4 bases, there was a span of 7 bases. The CDR3 is 12 residues long. The CDR3 bases are TGTGCCAGCAGCTCAGAGAATCAGCCCCAGCATTTT. It codes for CASSSENQPQHF.

Details on this clone: One end of the junction is discordant with germline, which a read error may explain. The rearrangement links TRBV5-1 to TRBJ2-3; possible D gene TRBD2, 6 bases. This CDR3 has 16 residues. Per the germline V gene, CDR1 is SGHRS and CDR2 is YFSETQ. CDR3 coding DNA: TGCGCCACCAGCTTGGTTTTAGCGGCGGGCACAGATACGCAGTATTTT. This translates into CATSLVLAAGTDTQYF.

The V and J genes are TRBV29-1 and TRBJ2-4; no reliable D call. CDR3 length: 14 residues. Germline CDR1 SQVTM, CDR2 ANQGSEA. V shed 5 bases and J shed 0 bases, with 11 bases lying between them. DNA for the CDR3: TGCAGCGTTTCCCTTCACTTAGCCAAAAACATTCAGTACTTC. The encoded protein is CSVSLHLAKNIQYF.

The gene calls are TRBV5-1 and TRBJ1-2; TRBD1 might be the D (5 bases). The germline V gene encodes CDR1 SGHRS and CDR2 YFSETQ. With 4 bases removed from V and 2 bases from J, the gap between germline ends came to 12 bases. This CDR3 comprises 14 residues. The CDR3, as DNA: TGCGCCAGCAGCCCGGCCGGGGCCAACTATGGCTACACCTTC. Translating it yields CASSPAGANYGYTF.